The 15 T cell receptor beta chains reported below all come from one sample, sequenced in a study of blood T cell repertoires in COVID-19. Profiled with immunoSEQ multiplex PCR; TCRdb holds only in-frame clones, not every one. This table has some 57,000 clones, around nine tenths appearing once. Sequenced material: peripheral blood. The receptors derive from a human donor in a cohort sampled during active COVID-19.

The V and J genes are TRBV19 and TRBJ1-4; D gene ambiguous. Germline CDR1 LNHDA, CDR2 SQIVND (reference sequence). V lost 9 bases, J lost 5 bases, and 13 bases lay in between. This CDR3 region has 13 residues. CDR3 sequence: CARPAEGNEKLFF. The CDR3 DNA sequence: TGTGCCAGACCCGCTGAGGGAAATGAAAAACTGTTTTTT.

This chain joins TRBV28 and TRBJ2-7; the D is unclear. V was cut by 5 bases and J by 1 base, with 15 bases left in between. This CDR3 is built from 15 residues. The germline CDR1 and CDR2 sequences are MDHEN and SYDVKM. The CDR3 region has the DNA TGTGCCAGCAGTCTGACCGGGTACTTGTCCTACGAGCAGTACTTC. Protein sequence: CASSLTGYLSYEQYF.

V and J are TRBV20-1 and TRBJ1-2, with D uncertain. CDR1 and CDR2 from the germline V gene are DFQATT and SNEGSKA (reference sequence). Trimming took 3 bases from V and 2 from J, leaving 10 bases between them. This CDR3 contains 13 residues. CDR3 protein: CSASKTQNYGYTF. For the CDR3, the DNA is TGCAGTGCTAGTAAGACACAGAACTATGGCTACACCTTC.

The chain joins TRBV6-5 to TRBJ1-1, with 7 bases fitting TRBD1. CDR1 and CDR2 (germline): MNHEY, SVGAGI. The trim removed 2 bases at V and 4 bases at J, leaving 7 bases unmatched. CDR3 size: 15 residues. This CDR3 reads CASSYHTGVSTEAFF. CDR3 DNA: TGTGCCAGCAGTTACCATACAGGGGTGAGCACTGAAGCTTTCTTT.

The rearrangement joins TRBV4-1 to TRBJ2-3; 7 bases line up with TRBD2. CDR1 MGHRA and CDR2 YSYEKL come from the germline V gene. The CDR3 runs 15 residues. Losses at the gene ends were 4 bases for V and 6 bases for J; bases not matched to a gene: 10. DNA of the CDR3: TGCGCCAGCAGCCCCCCGCGGGGGTTCAGGGATACGCAGTATTTT. It encodes CASSPPRGFRDTQYF.

The CDR3, as DNA: TGTGCCAGCAGCTGGGGACAGGGGGCTGGTGGAAACACCATATATTTT. This sequence encodes CASSWGQGAGGNTIYF. The genes are TRBV5-6 and TRBJ1-3; TRBD1 matches 12 bases. With 3 bases clipped from V and 3 bases from J, the junction kept 4 bases outside the gene matches. Per germline, CDR1 SGHDT and CDR2 YYEEEE. CDR3 length equals 16 residues.

This rearrangement joins TRBV7-9 to TRBJ1-4, with 8 bases that match TRBD1. The CDR3 totals 15 residues. Trimming at V came to 1 base and at J to 8 bases, leaving 6 bases not matched to a gene. From germline, CDR1 is SEHNR and CDR2 FQNEAQ (reference sequence). The CDR3 is CASSLGGQGREKLFF. DNA for the CDR3: TGTGCCAGCAGCTTAGGAGGACAGGGAAGGGAAAAACTGTTTTTT.

The J gene is TRBJ2-7, the V gene TRBV19; 7 bases are a match to TRBD2. The CDR3 is 13 residues long. The ends lost 6 bases at V and 6 bases at J; junction bases unmatched: 8. Germline assignment: CDR1 LNHDA and CDR2 SQIVND (reference sequence). CDR3 bases: TGTGCCAGTAGGGGCCGGGGGGACCCCGAGCAGTACTTC. This translates into CASRGRGDPEQYF. Full variable domain (rest looked up from reference TRBV19 and TRBJ2-7): DGGITQSPKYLFRKEGQNVTLSCEQNLNHDAMYWYRQDPGQGLRLIYYSQIVNDFQKGDIAEGYSVSREKKESFPLTVTSAQKNPTAFYLCASRGRGDPEQYFGPGTRLTVT.

The chain uses TRBV19 and TRBJ1-2, with 7 bases fitting TRBD1. Germline values: CDR1 LNHDA, CDR2 SQIVND (reference sequence). This CDR3 has 14 amino acids. V lost 3 bases and J lost 8; bases outside the gene matches: 9. As DNA, the CDR3 is TGTGCCAGTAGTATCGGACAGGTCGTTTACGGCTACACCTTC. Translating it yields CASSIGQVVYGYTF.

The genes are TRBV14 and TRBJ1-4; D perhaps matches TRBD1 (6 bases). Trimming took off 1 base at V and 8 bases at J, with 11 bases between the two ends. The CDR3 is 14 amino acids. From germline, CDR1 is SGHDN and CDR2 FVKESK. The CDR3 nucleotides are TGTGCCAGCAGCCAAGTACAGGGTGGGGAAAAACTGTTTTTT. Amino acids: CASSQVQGGEKLFF.

The DNA of the CDR3 is TGTGCCAGCTCGCGGGACGTGGAGGAAAAACTGTTTTTT. The encoded protein is CASSRDVEEKLFF. This chain connects TRBV18 to TRBJ1-4; D possibly corresponds to TRBD1 (5 bases). This CDR3 spans 13 amino acids. The germline V and J ends were trimmed by 6 bases and 8 bases, with 13 bases remaining between them. Germline V gene sequence: CDR1 KGHSH, CDR2 LQKENI.

The gene calls are TRBV28 and TRBJ2-2; a possible D gene is TRBD1 (6 bases). There are 14 residues in the CDR3. V lost 6 bases and J 1 base, leaving 9 bases between the germline ends. The germline CDR1 and CDR2 sequences are MDHEN and SYDVKM. The DNA of the CDR3 is TGTGCCAGCAGCCGACAGGTGAACACCGGGGAGCTGTTTTTT. As protein: CASSRQVNTGELFF.

The chain uses TRBV14 and TRBJ2-3; D gene unclear. V lost 11 bases to trimming and J lost 7 bases, with 13 bases between them. Germline V gene sequence: CDR1 SGHDN, CDR2 FVKESK. There are 11 residues in the CDR3. The CDR3 DNA sequence: TGTGCCGTACTCAGAGGTAATACGCAGTATTTT. The encoded protein is CAVLRGNTQYF. Looking up the rest from reference TRBV14 and TRBJ2-3 gives the full variable domain: EAGVTQFPSHSVIEKGQTVTLRCDPISGHDNLYWYRRVMGKEIKFLLHFVKESKQDESGMPNNRFLAERTGGTYSTLKVQPAELEDSGVYFCAVLRGNTQYFGPGTRLTVL.

The chain combines TRBV10-3 with TRBJ2-3, with TRBD2 matching over 10 bases. Losses at the gene ends were 5 bases for V and 7 bases for J; bases not matched to a gene: 12. The CDR3 loop spans 16 amino acids. The germline gives CDR1 ENHRY, CDR2 SYGVKD. For the CDR3, the DNA is TGTGCCATCAGTAAATCCCTAGCGGGGGCACCAAATACGCAGTATTTT. Its protein is CAISKSLAGAPNTQYF.

The V gene is TRBV30, the J gene TRBJ2-1; 7 nucleotides align to TRBD2. This CDR3 has 14 amino acids. J was trimmed by 3 bases and V by 5 bases; bases with no gene match: 7. Germline V gives CDR1 GTSNPN, CDR2 SVGIG (reference sequence). In DNA, the CDR3 is TGTGCCTGGCAGCGGGATTCCCTCTACAATGAGCAGTTCTTC. Protein product: CAWQRDSLYNEQFF.